This is a list of T cell receptor beta chains from one sample in a study of T cell clones after liver transplantation. Sequencing was performed with immunoSEQ multiplex PCR; in TCRdb, only in-frame clones are kept and a portion is missing. The sample lists some 70,000 clones, 75% to 90% seen once, with roughly 0.54% in the top ten. The input for sequencing was CD4+ T cells from blood, taken before liver transplant. Receptor source: a human donor who received a liver transplant. Both conserved end residues are part of each CDR3. A D gene is named only where the DNA matches it firmly. The size field is filled for only some rows; it gives once, few, many or a size class.

>-|TRBV2|-|TRBJ2-5
CASSVLTYQETQYF
TGTGCCAGCAGTGTACTTACGTACCAAGAGACCCAGTACTTC
>-|TRBV18|-|TRBJ1-5
CASSRDFSNQPQHF
TGTGCCAGCTCACGCGATTTTAGCAATCAGCCCCAGCATTTT
>-|TRBV7-2|-|TRBJ2-1
CASSLATGSYNEQFF
TGTGCCAGCAGCTTAGCAACGGGATCCTACAATGAGCAGTTCTTC
>TRBD1|TRBV5-1|-|TRBJ1-2
CASSFTTTGQSDGYTF
TGCGCCAGCAGCTTTACTACGACAGGGCAGAGTGATGGCTACACCTTC
>TRBD1|TRBV29-1|-|TRBJ1-3
CSVGDSSGNTIYF
TGCAGCGTGGGGGACAGCTCTGGAAACACCATATATTTT
>-|TRBV29-1|-|TRBJ2-1
CSVGDNEQFF
TGCAGCGTTGGGGACAATGAGCAGTTCTTC
>-|TRBV28|-|TRBJ1-1
CASSRNIFSSFF
TGTGCCAGCAGTCGTAACATTTTTTCTTCTTTCTTT
>-|TRBV25-1|-|TRBJ1-1
CASKSTGRYTEAFF
TGTGCCAGCAAAAGTACGGGTAGGTACACTGAAGCTTTCTTT
>TRBD2|TRBV7-2|-|TRBJ2-5
CASSLAGGTETQYF
TGTGCCAGCAGCCTAGCGGGAGGAACAGAGACCCAGTACTTC
>TRBD2|TRBV4-3|-|TRBJ2-2
CASSRGPGLGDGELFF
TGCGCCAGCAGCCGAGGGCCCGGACTAGGGGACGGGGAGCTGTTTTTT
>-|TRBV28|-|TRBJ2-2
CASISGTLGTPTNTGELFF
TGTGCCAGCATCAGTGGGACCCTCGGGACACCTACTAACACCGGGGAGCTGTTTTTT
>-|TRBV15|-|TRBJ2-1
CATSVGYNEQFF
TGTGCCACCAGTGTCGGCTACAATGAGCAGTTCTTC
>TRBD2|TRBV7-2|-|TRBJ2-1
CASSLDSGGPYNEQFF
TGTGCCAGCAGCTTAGATAGCGGGGGCCCCTACAATGAGCAGTTCTTC
>-|TRBV11-2|-|TRBJ1-1
CASSPRPSNTEAFF
TGTGCCAGCAGCCCCCGACCCTCGAACACTGAAGCTTTCTTT
>-|TRBV5-6|-|TRBJ2-3
CASSFTGFDTQYF
TGTGCCAGCAGCTTCACGGGGTTCGATACGCAGTATTTT
>-|TRBV21-1|-|TRBJ2-3
CASRGTIPTDTQYF
TGTGCCAGCAGGGGGACTATCCCCACAGATACGCAGTATTTT
>-|TRBV28|-|TRBJ1-2
CASNSLGWGGGVYGYTF
TGTGCCAGCAATTCATTGGGGTGGGGAGGAGGGGTCTATGGCTACACCTTC
>-|TRBV19|-|TRBJ1-1
CASSKRVDGTEAFF
TGTGCCAGTAGTAAAAGAGTGGACGGCACTGAAGCTTTCTTT
>-|TRBV9|-|TRBJ2-2
CASSVLAGQDTGELFF
TGTGCCAGCAGCGTACTTGCAGGGCAGGACACCGGGGAGCTGTTTTTT
>TRBD2|TRBV2|once|TRBJ2-7
CASSARTSFTYEQYF
TGTGCCAGCAGTGCAAGGACTAGCTTCACCTACGAGCAGTACTTC
>TRBD1|TRBV29-1|many|TRBJ1-1
CSGGQEIAFF
TGCAGCGGTGGACAGGAAATAGCTTTCTTT
>-|TRBV7-9|few|TRBJ1-5
CASSLGSSERNQPQHF
TGTGCCAGCAGCTTAGGTTCGTCAGAGCGCAATCAGCCCCAGCATTTT
>-|TRBV1|-|TRBJ1-3
CTSSYTPNQGNTIYF
TGCACCAGCAGTTACACGCCTAACCAAGGAAACACCATATATTTT
>-|TRBV6-6|-|TRBJ2-1
CASSYRGGSVNEQFF
TGTGCCAGCAGTTACCGGGGAGGCTCAGTCAATGAGCAGTTCTTC
>-|TRBV7-2|-|TRBJ2-1
CASSPGTYNEQFF
TGTGCCAGCAGCCCCGGGACCTACAATGAGCAGTTCTTC
>-|TRBV5-1|-|TRBJ2-3
CASSLDSIEETQYF
TGCGCCAGCAGCTTGGACAGTATCGAGGAAACGCAGTATTTT
>TRBD1|TRBV7-2|-|TRBJ1-3
CASSLGGRQGAGNTIYF
TGTGCCAGCAGCTTAGGGGGCCGACAGGGGGCAGGAAACACCATATATTTT
>-|TRBV19|few|TRBJ2-6
CASSRERSSGANVLTF
TGTGCCAGTAGCCGGGAGAGGTCCTCTGGGGCCAACGTCCTGACTTTC
>-|TRBV7-2|-|TRBJ1-1
CASSLDGGSTEAFF
TGTGCCAGCAGCTTAGATGGGGGATCGACTGAAGCTTTCTTT
>-|TRBV7-6|-|TRBJ2-7
CASSSLGDAGEQYF
TGTGCCAGCAGCTCCCTCGGGGACGCGGGGGAGCAGTACTTC
>-|TRBV7-9|once|TRBJ1-1
CASSKQAQGTEAFF
TGTGCCAGCAGTAAACAAGCTCAGGGCACTGAAGCTTTCTTT
>TRBD2|TRBV13|-|TRBJ2-2
CASSPGLAGGVTGELFF
TGTGCCAGCAGCCCGGGACTAGCGGGAGGGGTCACCGGGGAGCTGTTTTTT
>TRBD1|TRBV27|once|TRBJ2-2
CASSFGQGARTGELFF
TGTGCCAGCAGTTTTGGACAGGGGGCACGGACCGGGGAGCTGTTTTTT
>TRBD1|TRBV5-1|few|TRBJ1-1
CASSAQGSSPEAFF
TGCGCCAGCAGCGCACAGGGGTCCTCACCTGAAGCTTTCTTT
>TRBD2|TRBV28|-|TRBJ2-1
CASSPLGGGPGEQFF
TGTGCCAGCAGTCCTCTCGGGGGAGGGCCCGGTGAGCAGTTCTTC
>-|TRBV2|-|TRBJ1-5
CASSEGAMGGSGNQPQHF
TGTGCCAGCAGTGAGGGGGCGATGGGGGGCTCTGGGAATCAGCCCCAGCATTTT